The 30 T cell receptor beta chains in this list originate from one sample, sequenced in a study of identical twins. Each CDR3 protein gets one entry after TCRdb re-called the 5' RACE reads with MiXCR. The table includes about 900,000 distinct CDR3 sequences, 9% to 15% detected once. These records were also assigned to another study, of yellow fever vaccine responses in identical twins.

The sample comprised PBMCs. The source is a woman between 18 and 29 years old in good health.

The chain carries TRBV24-1 and TRBJ2-3; 10 positions agree with TRBD2. Per the germline V gene, CDR1 is KGHDR and CDR2 is SFDVKD. The CDR3 contains 16 residues. V lost 2 bases and J lost 9; bases outside the gene matches: 10. CDR3 nucleotides: TGTGCCACCAGTGATTCTTGGCTAGCGGGAGATCGGACGCAGTATTTT. Translation: CATSDSWLAGDRTQYF.

The table lists this clonotype with a few counts. The rearrangement links TRBV3-1 to TRBJ1-4; no firm D call. The CDR3 is made up of 13 amino acids. V lost 4 bases and J 13 bases, leaving 16 bases between the germline ends. Germline loops: CDR1 LGHDT, CDR2 YNNKEL (reference sequence). The chain's CDR3 is CASSPRGRPILFF. Here the CDR3 DNA reads TGTGCCAGCAGCCCCCGTGGACGACCTATACTGTTTTTT.

This clonotype was seen at least ten times. The V call is TRBV7-2, the J call TRBJ1-5; the match to TRBD1 covers 9 bases. Germline values: CDR1 SGHTA, CDR2 FQGNSA. With V trimmed by 5 bases and J by 4 bases, 6 bases remained unmatched. CDR3 length: 15 amino acids. The CDR3 region is CASSQGQGTNQPQHF. CDR3 DNA sequence: TGTGCCAGCAGCCAAGGACAGGGGACAAATCAGCCCCAGCATTTT.

There are a few counts of this clonotype. This chain uses TRBV7-3 with TRBJ2-2, with 15 bases lining up with TRBD2. J was trimmed by 3 bases and V by 5 bases; bases with no gene match: 7. Germline V gene lookup returns CDR1 SGHTA and CDR2 FQGTGA. The CDR3 has 18 residues. The CDR3 bases are TGTGCCAGCAGCATAGGGACTAGCGGGAGGTTCGACACCGGGGAGCTGTTTTTT. Translation: CASSIGTSGRFDTGELFF.

This clonotype was detected a few times. The J gene is TRBJ2-1, the V gene TRBV7-2, with D tentatively TRBD1 (5 bases). V lost 0 bases and J 5 bases, leaving 14 bases between the germline ends. The CDR3 length is 16 residues. The germline V gene encodes CDR1 SGHTA and CDR2 FQGNSA. The CDR3, as DNA: TGTGCCAGCAGCTTAGCGCAGGGTGGGGCAAACAATGAGCAGTTCTTC. This encodes CASSLAQGGANNEQFF.

This rearrangement joins TRBV20-1 to TRBJ2-1, with 8 bases fitting TRBD2. This CDR3 has 17 residues. The germline V gene has CDR1 DFQATT and CDR2 SNEGSKA (reference sequence). V dropped 0 bases and J dropped 7; count of bases not matched to a gene: 14. In DNA, the CDR3 is TGCAGTGCTAGAGATGTCCGGCCGACTAGCGAGGGGAATGAGCAGTTCTTC. It is translated as CSARDVRPTSEGNEQFF.

This clonotype came up many times. The V and J genes are TRBV12-3 or TRBV12-4 and TRBJ1-1; D ambiguous. CDR3 length: 15 amino acids. The germline V and J ends were trimmed by 6 bases and 0 bases, with 14 bases remaining between them. CDR3 coding DNA: TGTGCCAGCAGCTCTGCACCGGGAATGAACACTGAAGCTTTCTTT. Residues: CASSSAPGMNTEAFF.

The gene calls are TRBV5-1 and TRBJ1-4; unclear D gene. The CDR3 spans 15 residues. Germline-derived CDR1 and CDR2 are SGHRS and YFSETQ. Trimming took 0 bases from V and 8 from J, leaving 14 bases between them. The CDR3 protein is CASSLADPGSEKLFF. The CDR3 DNA sequence: TGCGCCAGCAGCTTGGCAGATCCCGGGTCAGAAAAACTGTTTTTT.

This clonotype has just a few counts. CDR3 sequence reads: CASSVDAGLAGTGELFF. Written as DNA, the CDR3 is TGTGCCAGCAGCGTAGACGCCGGACTAGCGGGAACCGGGGAGCTGTTTTTT. This chain connects TRBV9 to TRBJ2-2, with TRBD2 matching 12 bases. This CDR3 contains 17 residues. The J segment lost 5 bases and the V segment lost 0 bases, leaving 5 bases of the junction unmatched. Germline V CDR1 and CDR2: SGDLS, YYNGEE.

V usage is TRBV10-3 and J usage is TRBJ2-7; D is unresolved. The CDR3 spans 14 residues. CDR1 and CDR2 from the germline V gene are ENHRY and SYGVKD. Trimming removed 3 bases at V and 0 bases at J, with 9 bases between. CDR3: CAISDQRSSYEQYV. In nucleotides, the CDR3 is TGTGCCATCAGTGACCAGAGAAGCTCCTACGAGCAGTACGTC.

The DNA of the CDR3 is TGTGCCAGCAAGGCGACTTCCAGCTCTGGAAACACCATATATTTT. As protein: CASKATSSSGNTIYF. The chain employs TRBV27 and TRBJ1-3; D is uncertain. This CDR3 is built from 15 residues. Germline lookup yields CDR1 MNHEY and CDR2 SMNVEV (reference sequence). Trimming cost V 7 bases and J 0 bases, with 13 bases left between them.

About this clonotype: One end of the junction is discordant with germline, which a read error may explain. This chain uses TRBV6-1 with TRBJ1-5; D gene ambiguous. The CDR3 loop spans 14 amino acids. Germline-derived CDR1 and CDR2 are MNHNS and SASEGT. Here the CDR3 DNA reads TGTGCCAGCAGTATTGGACTTTCCGGTCAGCCCCATCATTTT. Its protein product is CASSIGLSGQPHHF.

This chain joins TRBV12-3 or TRBV12-4 and TRBJ2-3; 9 nucleotides align to TRBD2. The CDR3 covers 14 residues. With V trimmed by 4 bases and J by 2 bases, 1 base remained unmatched. CDR3 residues: CASSSSGATDTQYF. CDR3 bases: TGTGCCAGCAGTTCTAGCGGGGCCACAGATACGCAGTATTTT.

The DNA of the CDR3 is TGTGCCAGTAGTATGGGTCGGACGAGCTCCTACAATGAGCAGTTCTTC. This sequence encodes CASSMGRTSSYNEQFF. The gene calls are TRBV19 and TRBJ2-1; D is uncertain. Germline V CDR1 and CDR2: LNHDA, SQIVND (reference sequence). The CDR3 runs to 16 residues. Trimming shortened V by 3 bases and J by 0 bases, and 12 bases separated the two germline ends.

This clonotype was recorded a few times. V and J are TRBV20-1 and TRBJ2-3; tentatively, D is TRBD1 or TRBD2 (6 bases each). CDR3 length: 15 residues. V gave up 3 bases and J gave up 0 bases, with 13 bases separating them. Looked up from germline, CDR1 is DFQATT and CDR2 is SNEGSKA (reference sequence). The CDR3 DNA follows: TGCAGTGCTAGTGCCGGGGGCGGGAGCACAGATACGCAGTATTTT. It encodes CSASAGGGSTDTQYF.

Note on this clonotype: One end of the junction does not line up with germline, which may come from a read error. CDR3 nucleotides: TGTGCCACCACCAGAGATGGGGAGGTCACCGGGGAGCTGTTTTTT. Protein: CATTRDGEVTGELFF. The chain joins TRBV15 to TRBJ2-2, with a tentative D call TRBD2 (6 bases). CDR3 size: 15 residues. CDR1 and CDR2 (germline): LNHNV, YYDKDF (reference sequence).

This clonotype has ten or more counts. The chain uses TRBV28 and TRBJ2-7, with 7 positions matching TRBD1. V gave up 6 bases and J gave up 1 base; unmatched junction bases: 12. CDR3 size: 16 residues. In germline, CDR1 is MDHEN, CDR2 SYDVKM. In nucleotides, the CDR3 is TGTGCCAGCAGCTCAAAGTACAGGGGCCCATCCTACGAGCAGTACGTC. This codes for CASSSKYRGPSYEQYV.

This clonotype was counted ten times or more. The J gene is TRBJ2-1, the V gene TRBV12-3 or TRBV12-4; 8 bases are shared with TRBD2. The CDR3 runs 14 residues. V was pared by 2 bases and J by 6 bases, with 3 bases of the junction left unmatched. The CDR3 DNA is TGTGCCAGCAGTTTACAACTAGCGGCCAATGAGCAGTTCTTC. This translates into CASSLQLAANEQFF.

This clonotype appeared a few times. V gene TRBV12-3 or TRBV12-4 combines with J gene TRBJ1-1; D unclear. V was cut by 5 bases and J by 9 bases, with 16 bases left in between. The CDR3 loop spans 13 amino acids. In DNA form, the CDR3 reads TGTGCCAGCAGTCTGGGGTCATCGAAAAAAGCTTTCTTT. Encoded protein: CASSLGSSKKAFF.

The chain carries TRBV7-9 and TRBJ2-1; TRBD2 matches 8 bases. This CDR3 has 12 residues. Germline V lookup: CDR1 SEHNR, CDR2 FQNEAQ (reference sequence). V lost 7 bases and J lost 8; bases outside the gene matches: 4. The CDR3 nucleotides are TGTGCCAGCATCGGGAGGGTCGATGAGCAGTTCTTC. It encodes CASIGRVDEQFF.

This clonotype was seen once. This sequence joins TRBV12-3 or TRBV12-4 and TRBJ2-1, with 15 bases matching TRBD2. V shed 4 bases and J 8 bases; nucleotides not matched to a gene: 12. The CDR3 covers 18 residues. DNA for the CDR3: TGTGCCAGCAGTTCCGGACTAGCGGGAGGGCAGCCTTGGGATGAGCAGTTCTTC. The encoded protein is CASSSGLAGGQPWDEQFF.

This clonotype was counted a few times. The chain uses TRBV19 and TRBJ2-3; D gene ambiguous. Germline-derived CDR1 and CDR2 are LNHDA and SQIVND (reference sequence). CDR3 length equals 17 residues. The V and J ends lost 0 bases and 5 bases respectively, with 18 bases between them. The CDR3 loop reads CASSIEGKRNGGDTQYF. CDR3 sequence (DNA): TGTGCCAGTAGTATAGAGGGTAAAAGGAATGGTGGAGATACGCAGTATTTT.

The rearrangement uses TRBV29-1 and TRBJ2-1; D is perhaps TRBD2 (6 bases). Germline lookup yields CDR1 SQVTM and CDR2 ANQGSEA. V was pared by 3 bases and J by 3 bases, with 21 bases between. CDR3 size: 17 residues. Written as DNA, the CDR3 is TGCAGCGTTGAGGGGGGTGCCGGGACGGCGAACTACAATGAGCAGTTCTTC. This translates into CSVEGGAGTANYNEQFF.

This clonotype was seen a handful of times. This chain joins TRBV20-1 and TRBJ2-5; D uncertain. The V end lost 6 bases, the J end lost 0 bases, and 8 bases lay between the germline ends. Germline-derived CDR1 and CDR2 are DFQATT and SNEGSKA (reference sequence). The CDR3 runs to 12 residues. CDR3 nucleotide sequence: TGCAGTGCCTCTGGGAACCAAGAGACCCAGTACTTC. Translation gives CSASGNQETQYF.

The gene calls are TRBV20-1 and TRBJ2-3; 10 nucleotides line up with TRBD2. The CDR3 runs 16 residues. Germline V gene sequence: CDR1 DFQATT, CDR2 SNEGSKA (reference sequence). The trim removed 2 bases at V and 4 bases at J, leaving 9 bases unmatched. CDR3 amino acids: CSARRASGGRADTQYF. The DNA for the CDR3 is TGCAGTGCTAGAAGGGCTAGCGGGGGTCGAGCAGATACGCAGTATTTT.

This chain links TRBV4-1 with TRBJ1-3, with 9 nucleotides matching TRBD1. With 0 bases clipped from V and 1 base from J, the junction kept 4 bases outside the gene matches. The germline CDR1 and CDR2 sequences are MGHRA and YSYEKL. The CDR3 is 17 amino acids. The CDR3 reads CASSQETGQGSGNTIYF. In DNA form, the CDR3 reads TGCGCCAGCAGCCAAGAAACGGGACAGGGATCTGGAAACACCATATATTTT.

This clonotype was detected a few times. V usage is TRBV2 and J usage is TRBJ1-6, with 10 bases lining up with TRBD1. V gave up 6 bases and J gave up 7 bases; unmatched junction bases: 3. The CDR3 totals 14 residues. The germline gives CDR1 SNHLY, CDR2 FYNNEI. This CDR3 is CASSGDRGNSPLHF. Here the CDR3 DNA reads TGTGCCAGCAGCGGGGACAGGGGAAATTCACCCCTCCACTTT.

Regarding this clonotype: A much larger clone lies one base from this, so it may be a read error. V usage is TRBV12-3 or TRBV12-4 and J usage is TRBJ2-1; unclear D gene. The CDR3 has 14 residues. DNA for the CDR3: TGTCCCAGCCTTAGGGTCACGGCAGACAATGAGCAGTTCTTC. Translated, it gives CPSLRVTADNEQFF.

This clonotype was seen many times. This chain connects TRBV5-4 to TRBJ1-2; a possible D gene is TRBD1 (6 bases). The CDR3 spans 14 residues. Germline assignment: CDR1 SGHNT and CDR2 YYREEE (reference sequence). The ends were cut back, 2 bases at V and 6 bases at J, with 14 bases in the middle. The CDR3 reads CASSFQGGKDGYTF. DNA for the CDR3: TGTGCCAGCAGCTTTCAAGGGGGAAAAGATGGCTACACCTTC.

The CDR3 bases are TGTGCCAGCAGCTCACTAGCGCCGGGAGGTTACAATGAGCAGTTCTTC. This encodes CASSSLAPGGYNEQFF. The chain couples TRBV12-3 or TRBV12-4 to TRBJ2-1; 7 bases align to TRBD2. CDR3 length: 16 residues. V lost 6 bases to trimming and J lost 4 bases; unmatched junction nucleotides: 12.